The rows below give T cell receptor beta chains drawn from one sample of a study of siplizumab effects on memory and regulatory T cells. Some clones are missing from TCRdb's copy, which holds only in-frame ones; the method was immunoSEQ multiplex PCR. The sample has 90,000 to 150,000 clones; 90% to 95% are singletons. Sequencing used non-Treg CD4+ T cells sorted from blood. Receptors originate from a human donor in good health. Both conserved end residues are trimmed from each CDR3. Fields, in order: V gene, J gene, CDR3 protein.

TRBV7-9	TRBJ1-2	ASSASGQGPLSYGYT
TRBV18	TRBJ1-5	ASSPDRVSNQPQH
TRBV5-4	TRBJ2-1	ASSLRTTDEQF
TRBV5-1	TRBJ1-3	ASSRARGNTIY
TRBV7-2	TRBJ1-6	ASSSQGRGNSPLH
TRBV5-6	TRBJ1-1	ASSPGIVVSLRTEAF
TRBV4-3	TRBJ1-3	ASSQEWGSGNTIY
TRBV7-2	TRBJ1-6	ASSLDRGGSPLH
TRBV9	TRBJ2-3	ASSLQGQGVDTQY
TRBV28	TRBJ1-2	ASSSTGRYGYT
TRBV7-9	TRBJ2-5	ASSLGAGIMETQY
TRBV9	TRBJ1-3	ASSVDAGSSGNTIY
TRBV6-1	TRBJ2-7	ASSEPSAGEDEQY
TRBV19	TRBJ1-6	ASSIGEESYNSPLH
TRBV11-2	TRBJ1-2	ASSASGTGNYGYT
TRBV5-5	TRBJ1-3	ASSRRIPDGRSGNTIY
TRBV6-5	TRBJ1-1	ASSLNRGNTEAF
TRBV28	TRBJ2-3	ASSSTDTQY
TRBV5-1	TRBJ2-4	ASSGGDGNIQY
TRBV7-2	TRBJ2-7	ASSSRLGEQY
TRBV27	TRBJ1-2	ASPGQGGYGYT
TRBV6-5	TRBJ1-6	ASSFLGPPAPLH
TRBV5-6	TRBJ1-6	ASSLVGRGGFSPLH
TRBV18	TRBJ1-5	ASSQGVGIGQPQH
TRBV25-1	TRBJ2-2	ASSEYYRGDTGELF
TRBV5-1	TRBJ2-1	ASSGSRAPTSNEQF
TRBV7-2	TRBJ2-3	ASSPRSRPDTQY
TRBV7-9	TRBJ1-2	ASSLAWVAHYGYT
TRBV7-8	TRBJ2-3	ASSLFQATDTQY
TRBV5-1	TRBJ1-6	ASSLIGGYDNSPLH
TRBV20-1	TRBJ2-1	SAGGYNEQF
TRBV27	TRBJ1-6	ASSNREASYGSPLH
TRBV5-1	TRBJ1-6	VSSLQPNSPLH
TRBV9	TRBJ1-2	ASSPGGKSYGYT
TRBV18	TRBJ2-7	ASSRSSGGYEQY
TRBV5-1	TRBJ2-2	ASSLGPSGENTGELF
TRBV11-2	TRBJ1-1	ASSSRGEDLNTEAF
TRBV19	TRBJ1-1	ASRPLTQAEAF
TRBV10-3	TRBJ2-3	ATRDTTSTDTQY
TRBV11-2	TRBJ1-4	ASSLRTGGEKLF
TRBV12-5	TRBJ2-7	ASGTLVHYEQY
TRBV10-3	TRBJ2-7	AIRETVNAYEQY
TRBV7-6	TRBJ2-7	ASSLADAGYEQY
TRBV11-3	TRBJ2-5	ASSLAGLATETQY
TRBV6-5	TRBJ2-7	ASSYSSSGPYEQY
TRBV4-2	TRBJ1-1	ASSQEGSVNTEAF
TRBV10-3	TRBJ2-5	AISDPRGPQETQY
TRBV6-5	TRBJ1-1	ASSPKEAGAPEAF
TRBV11-3	TRBJ1-1	ASSLARGEAEAF
TRBV28	TRBJ2-7	ASSPAGTADDEQY
TRBV6-1	TRBJ1-1	ASSEARVSEAF
TRBV7-2	TRBJ2-6	ASSPVLSGANVLT